This T cell receptor (beta chain) was captured in a study of PD-L1 blockade in urothelial cancer. Looking at the study overall: About 90% of the 29 patients comprised males who had bladder-origin urothelial cancer. Analyses were performed on blood at 3 weeks after treatment start (the second dose) and at 6 weeks.

There are 16 residues in the CDR3. Unmatched junction bases numbered 8, after V lost 0 bases and J lost 4 bases. CDR1 is LGHNA and CDR2 is YNFKEQ in the germline V gene. The authors spiked synthetic TCR analog templates into each PCR. The method was immunoSEQ multiplex PCR; TCRdb's version includes in-frame clones alone and lacks a portion of them. The sample includes 50,000 or so clones, roughly 86% of them seen just once. As to time point: pretreatment peripheral blood. All patients handed over anywhere from 1 to 8 samples, pretreatment and on-treatment. This specimen was PBMCs, taken around atezolizumab (anti-PD-L1) treatment. The rearrangement links TRBV4-2 to TRBJ2-7; 8 bases match TRBD1. This TCR derives from a man aged 55 to 69 with urothelial cancer. CDR3 region: CASSQDYDRGVYEQYF. CDR3 DNA sequence: TGTGCCAGCAGCCAAGATTACGACAGGGGTGTTTACGAGCAGTACTTC.